This entry lists 29 T cell receptor beta chains sequenced from one sample in a study of T cells in localized non-small cell lung cancer. Only in-frame clones appear in the TCRdb table, and some are missing; sequencing was by immunoSEQ multiplex PCR. Here the sample spans approximately 25,000 clones, 90% being singletons. The sample was peripheral blood, taken before any cancer treatment. The source of these receptors is a woman between 35 and 75 years old with stage I lung adenocarcinoma.

This clone showed up just once. This rearrangement joins TRBV18 to TRBJ2-7; maybe TRBD2 (5 bases). V was cut by 0 bases and J by 6 bases, with 15 bases left in between. CDR1 and CDR2 from the germline V gene are KGHSH and LQKENI. This CDR3 has 15 residues. Here the CDR3 reads CASSPPPSRAFEQYF. The CDR3 DNA reads TGTGCCAGCTCACCACCCCCTTCGAGGGCCTTCGAGCAGTACTTC.

The chain is built from TRBV5-5 and TRBJ1-1; perhaps TRBD1 as D (5 bases). Per germline, CDR1 SGHKS and CDR2 YYEKEE (reference sequence). V lost 0 bases and J 5 bases, leaving 11 bases between the germline ends. There are 14 residues in the CDR3. CDR3 coding DNA: TGTGCCAGCAGCTTGGACAGGTTAGGGACTGAAGCTTTCTTT. Protein: CASSLDRLGTEAFF.

The V gene is TRBV6-1, the J gene TRBJ1-2; D gene unclear. V was clipped by 3 bases and J by 0 bases, with 14 bases between them. The germline V gene encodes CDR1 MNHNS and CDR2 SASEGT. There are 16 residues in the CDR3. In nucleotides, the CDR3 is TGTGCCAGCAGTGACCTACAGCTTTTTCCTAACTATGGCTACACCTTC. It codes for CASSDLQLFPNYGYTF.

The CDR3 DNA is TGTGCCATCAGAGGACAGGGAGGAAGGGCTGAAGCTTTCTTT. Translated, it gives CAIRGQGGRAEAFF. The V gene is TRBV10-3, the J gene TRBJ1-1, with 8 bases matching TRBD1. The trim removed 6 bases at V and 6 bases at J, leaving 9 bases unmatched. CDR1 and CDR2 from the germline V gene are ENHRY and SYGVKD. This CDR3 contains 14 residues.

The genes are TRBV14 and TRBJ2-4; 7 bases are shared with TRBD1. CDR3 length: 14 residues. Germline V CDR1 and CDR2: SGHDN, FVKESK. The V gene end was trimmed by 5 bases and the J gene end by 3 bases; junction bases not matched to a gene: 4. The CDR3 DNA reads as TGTGCCAGCAGCTCCGACAGGGTCAAAAACATTCAGTACTTC. The encoded protein is CASSSDRVKNIQYF.

The chain combines TRBV11-2 with TRBJ2-5; D call uncertain. The ends were cut back, 5 bases at V and 2 bases at J, with 12 bases in the middle. CDR3 length: 14 amino acids. Germline V gives CDR1 SGHAT, CDR2 FQNNGV. The DNA for the CDR3 is TGTGCCAGCAGCCCCACCCCGGCACAAGAGACCCAGTACTTC. It is translated as CASSPTPAQETQYF.

This sequence joins TRBV2 and TRBJ2-5, with a possible D match to TRBD1 (5 bases). In germline, CDR1 is SNHLY, CDR2 FYNNEI. V was clipped by 1 base and J by 3 bases, with 12 bases between them. This CDR3 region has 15 residues. CDR3 region: CASSEVGPAEETQYF. CDR3 bases: TGTGCCAGCAGTGAAGTGGGGCCGGCGGAAGAGACCCAGTACTTC. The full variable domain, in which reference TRBV2 and TRBJ2-5 provide the parts outside the CDR3, is EPEVTQTPSHQVTQMGQEVILRCVPISNHLYFYWYRQILGQKVEFLVSFYNNEISEKSEIFDDQFSVERPDGSNFTLKIRSTKLEDSAMYFCASSEVGPAEETQYFGPGTRLLVL.

This clone has a single count. The V gene is TRBV28, the J gene TRBJ2-3; D not certain. V gave up 6 bases and J gave up 0 bases, with 4 bases separating them. CDR1 and CDR2 (germline): MDHEN, SYDVKM. This CDR3 region has 12 residues. The CDR3 reads CASRRSTDTQYF. The CDR3, as DNA: TGTGCCAGCAGGAGGAGCACAGATACGCAGTATTTT.

The chain has TRBV5-1 and TRBJ2-1; 7 bases map to TRBD2. The CDR3 has 16 residues. V lost 0 bases to trimming and J lost 4 bases; unmatched junction nucleotides: 7. Germline-derived CDR1 and CDR2 are SGHRS and YFSETQ. CDR3 sequence: CASSLDVGGLYNEQFF. The CDR3 bases are TGCGCCAGCAGCTTGGATGTGGGAGGGCTATACAATGAGCAGTTCTTC.

The chain joins TRBV30 to TRBJ2-3; perhaps TRBD2 as D (5 bases). The CDR3 is made up of 12 amino acids. Trimming cost V 5 bases and J 5 bases, with 11 bases left between them. The germline gives CDR1 GTSNPN, CDR2 SVGIG (reference sequence). CDR3 in amino acids: CAWARAVDTQYF. The CDR3 nucleotides are TGTGCCTGGGCGCGGGCGGTAGATACGCAGTATTTT.

The chain employs TRBV5-1 and TRBJ2-7, with 15 bases lining up with TRBD2. After removal of 5 bases from V and 6 bases from J, the junction contained 3 bases not matched to a gene. The V gene's germline CDR1 is SGHRS and CDR2 YFSETQ. The CDR3 runs to 14 residues. As DNA, the CDR3 is TGCGCCAGCAGGGGGACTAGCGGGAGGTCCGAGCAGTACTTC. Translation gives CASRGTSGRSEQYF. The full variable domain, its missing parts supplied by reference TRBV5-1 and TRBJ2-7, is KAGVTQTPRYLIKTRGQQVTLSCSPISGHRSVSWYQQTPGQGLQFLFEYFSETQRNKGNFPGRFSGRQFSNSRSEMNVSTLELGDSALYLCASRGTSGRSEQYFGPGTRLTVT.

The chain links TRBV15 to TRBJ2-2; D is uncertain. Deletions cut 0 bases from V and 7 bases from J, with 3 bases between. Germline V gene lookup returns CDR1 LNHNV and CDR2 YYDKDF (reference sequence). The CDR3 is 12 amino acids. CDR3 sequence (DNA): TGTGCCACCAGCAGAGAAAACGGGGAGCTGTTTTTT. Its translation is CATSRENGELFF.

The CDR3 sequence: CASSLSGRRAKNIQYF. The CDR3 DNA reads as TGTGCCAGTAGCCTTAGCGGGAGAAGGGCCAAAAACATTCAGTACTTC. The chain recombines TRBV19 with TRBJ2-4, with TRBD2 identical over 9 bases. Looked up from germline, CDR1 is LNHDA and CDR2 is SQIVND (reference sequence). The CDR3 extends over 16 amino acids. The V gene end was trimmed by 6 bases and the J gene end by 1 base; junction bases not matched to a gene: 7.

This clone showed up just a few times. J is TRBJ2-4 and V is TRBV19; D remains unclear. Trimming cost V 5 bases and J 4 bases, with 6 bases left between them. Per the germline V gene, CDR1 is LNHDA and CDR2 is SQIVND (reference sequence). The CDR3 contains 12 residues. The CDR3 reads CASSAVKNIQYF. Here the CDR3 DNA reads TGTGCCAGTAGTGCCGTTAAAAACATTCAGTACTTC.

The chain employs TRBV28 and TRBJ2-3; D perhaps matches TRBD1 (5 bases). Per the germline V gene, CDR1 is MDHEN and CDR2 is SYDVKM. V was pared by 6 bases and J by 0 bases, with 37 bases between. The CDR3 runs 23 residues. The CDR3 DNA reads as TGTGCCAGCAGCTATACCCCCCCGCAACCAAAATTTGTCCCAGGGATTAGCACAGATACGCAGTATTTT. Translated: CASSYTPPQPKFVPGISTDTQYF.

This clone was seen only a few times. The rearrangement links TRBV19 to TRBJ1-5, with D possibly TRBD1 on 6 matching bases. The CDR3 is 13 residues long. The ends were cut back, 6 bases at V and 9 bases at J, with 15 bases in the middle. Germline V gene sequence: CDR1 LNHDA, CDR2 SQIVND (reference sequence). The CDR3 DNA reads TGTGCCAGTAGAGACAGGTCCTTGGGGCCCCAGCATTTT. This sequence encodes CASRDRSLGPQHF.

This rearrangement joins TRBV19 to TRBJ1-4, with no clear D. Germline assignment: CDR1 LNHDA and CDR2 SQIVND (reference sequence). V was shortened by 5 bases and J by 7 bases, with 17 bases between the two germline ends. This CDR3 spans 15 amino acids. The CDR3 DNA sequence: TGTGCCAGTAGTCGCCCGCCTTCTGCGGCTGAAAAACTGTTTTTT. Translated, it gives CASSRPPSAAEKLFF. The full variable domain, with the rest looked up from reference TRBV19 and TRBJ1-4, is DGGITQSPKYLFRKEGQNVTLSCEQNLNHDAMYWYRQDPGQGLRLIYYSQIVNDFQKGDIAEGYSVSREKKESFPLTVTSAQKNPTAFYLCASSRPPSAAEKLFFGSGTQLSVL.

The chain is built from TRBV7-8 and TRBJ2-2; D is unclear. Trimming removed 2 bases from V and 0 bases from J, with 4 bases in between. This CDR3 spans 14 amino acids. Germline V lookup: CDR1 SGHVS, CDR2 FQNEAQ. The CDR3 coding sequence is TGTGCCAGCAGCTTACGGACGAACACCGGGGAGCTGTTTTTT. This codes for CASSLRTNTGELFF.

The CDR3 coding sequence is TGTGCCAGCTCACCGGGGGTTTACAATGAGCAGTTCTTC. This codes for CASSPGVYNEQFF. The V call is TRBV18, the J call TRBJ2-1; D could derive from TRBD1 or TRBD2 (5 bases each). Germline values: CDR1 KGHSH, CDR2 LQKENI. The V end lost 3 bases, the J end lost 4 bases, and 7 bases lay between the germline ends. CDR3 size: 13 residues.

This sequence joins TRBV2 and TRBJ1-1; D gene unclear. Trimming removed 6 bases at V and 4 bases at J, with 12 bases between. The germline CDR1 and CDR2 sequences are SNHLY and FYNNEI. This CDR3 spans 13 amino acids. CDR3 loop: CASRASPPTEAFF. The CDR3 DNA reads TGTGCCAGCAGGGCTAGTCCCCCCACTGAAGCTTTCTTT.

The chain has TRBV7-3 and TRBJ2-2; D not resolved. The CDR3 has 12 residues. V lost 3 bases, J lost 7 bases, and 6 bases lay in between. Germline V gene lookup returns CDR1 SGHTA and CDR2 FQGTGA. The CDR3: CASSLPFGELFF. In DNA form, the CDR3 reads TGTGCCAGCAGCTTGCCATTCGGGGAGCTGTTTTTT.

The chain is built from TRBV7-8 and TRBJ2-7, with 7 bases lining up with TRBD1. Trimming at V came to 5 bases and at J to 2 bases, leaving 12 bases not matched to a gene. CDR3 length: 16 amino acids. Germline V gives CDR1 SGHVS, CDR2 FQNEAQ. The CDR3 DNA is TGTGCCAGCAGCCAATCCCCCCAGGGGGTCACCTACGAGCAGTACTTC. Protein: CASSQSPQGVTYEQYF.

The chain has TRBV7-2 and TRBJ2-1, with D possibly being TRBD1 (5 bases). In germline, CDR1 is SGHTA, CDR2 FQGNSA. V lost 1 base to trimming and J lost 5 bases, with 6 bases between them. The CDR3 covers 13 residues. CDR3 sequence reads: CASSLETDNEQFF. The CDR3 DNA reads as TGTGCCAGCAGCTTAGAGACAGACAATGAGCAGTTCTTC.

This chain links TRBV5-1 with TRBJ1-6; 10 bases fit TRBD1. The CDR3 extends over 18 amino acids. CDR1 SGHRS and CDR2 YFSETQ come from the germline V gene. The V gene end was trimmed by 0 bases and the J gene end by 10 bases; junction bases not matched to a gene: 13. CDR3 amino acids: CASSLAGGDRGYGSPLHF. In DNA, the CDR3 is TGCGCCAGCAGCTTGGCCGGTGGGGACAGGGGATATGGCTCACCCCTCCACTTT.

The chain is built from TRBV7-8 and TRBJ1-5, with D unclear. Germline assignment: CDR1 SGHVS and CDR2 FQNEAQ. Trimming cost V 5 bases and J 5 bases, with 7 bases left between them. This CDR3 contains 12 residues. The CDR3 reads CASSGFDQPQHF. The CDR3 nucleotides are TGTGCCAGCAGCGGCTTCGATCAGCCCCAGCATTTT.

J is TRBJ1-5 and V is TRBV2; tentative D call: TRBD1 (6 bases). CDR3 length: 15 amino acids. V lost 2 bases and J 5 bases, leaving 13 bases between the germline ends. CDR1 and CDR2 from the germline V gene are SNHLY and FYNNEI. CDR3 residues: CASSEHTGSDQPQHF. The DNA of the CDR3 is TGTGCCAGCAGTGAACATACAGGGAGCGATCAGCCCCAGCATTTT.

The chain has TRBV18 and TRBJ2-5, with a tentative D call TRBD1 (5 bases). The CDR3 sequence is 12 residues long. Germline assignment: CDR1 KGHSH and CDR2 LQKENI. V was clipped by 5 bases and J by 5 bases, with 9 bases between them. CDR3 protein: CASSTYRETQYF. The CDR3 region has the DNA TGTGCCAGCTCAACGTACAGGGAGACCCAGTACTTC.

The gene calls are TRBV10-3 and TRBJ1-2; weak D call: TRBD1 (5 bases). This CDR3 has 14 residues. Trimming stripped 2 bases from V and 4 bases from J, with 11 bases between. The germline CDR1 and CDR2 sequences are ENHRY and SYGVKD. CDR3 bases: TGTGCCATCAGTGAGCAGGGATCGACCTATGGCTACACCTTC. Protein sequence: CAISEQGSTYGYTF.

The V and J genes are TRBV6-6 and TRBJ2-7, with TRBD2 matching 8 bases. There are 16 residues in the CDR3. Per the germline V gene, CDR1 is MNHNY and CDR2 is SVGAGI (reference sequence). The trim removed 5 bases at V and 2 bases at J, leaving 11 bases unmatched. The CDR3 DNA sequence: TGTGCCAGCAGTCCGAGGGGTTCGGGACTAGCCTACGAGCAGTACTTC. Translation: CASSPRGSGLAYEQYF.